This is a list of T cell receptor beta chains from one sample in a study of technical replicates of blood from a few donors. Here immunoSEQ multiplex PCR was the method, and the copy in TCRdb shows in-frame clones only, minus some. Of over 75,000 clones in the sample, approximately 97% were seen once. The sample consisted of T cells isolated from PBMCs. All receptors come from a human donor in good health. CDR3s include the opening cysteine and the closing phenylalanine or tryptophan. The order of the fields is V gene, J gene, clone size, D gene, CDR3 protein, CDR3 DNA. A D gene is named only where the DNA matches it firmly. For some rows the clone size is stated as once, few or many, or as a class when expanded; others skip it.

V gene: TRBV30; J gene: TRBJ1-2; clone size: .; D gene: .; CDR3 protein: CAWNRQYYGYTF; CDR3 DNA: TGTGCCTGGAACCGACAGTACTATGGCTACACCTTC
V gene: TRBV7-8; J gene: TRBJ2-7; clone size: .; D gene: .; CDR3 protein: CASSLEGMSYEQYF; CDR3 DNA: TGTGCCAGCAGCTTAGAGGGGATGTCCTACGAGCAGTACTTC
V gene: TRBV7-7; J gene: TRBJ2-2; clone size: .; D gene: TRBD1; CDR3 protein: CASSPRVPTETGGSGELFF; CDR3 DNA: TGTGCCAGCAGCCCCAGGGTTCCCACAGAGACAGGGGGATCCGGGGAGCTGTTTTTT
V gene: TRBV21-1; J gene: TRBJ2-7; clone size: .; D gene: .; CDR3 protein: CASSKASGREQYF; CDR3 DNA: TGTGCCAGCAGCAAAGCGTCAGGGAGGGAGCAGTACTTC
V gene: TRBV5-6; J gene: TRBJ2-5; clone size: .; D gene: .; CDR3 protein: CASSLDGGTQYF; CDR3 DNA: TGTGCCAGCAGCTTGGACGGGGGGACCCAGTACTTC
V gene: TRBV7-3; J gene: TRBJ2-7; clone size: once; D gene: .; CDR3 protein: CASSSNRFLEQYF; CDR3 DNA: TGTGCCAGCAGCTCCAACAGGTTTCTCGAGCAGTACTTC
V gene: TRBV6-5; J gene: TRBJ1-5; clone size: .; D gene: .; CDR3 protein: CASRLTASQPQHF; CDR3 DNA: TGTGCCAGCAGATTGACAGCTAGTCAGCCCCAGCATTTT
V gene: TRBV6-1; J gene: TRBJ1-4; clone size: .; D gene: .; CDR3 protein: CASSVLMGQGDEKLFF; CDR3 DNA: TGTGCCAGCAGTGTTTTAATGGGGCAGGGTGACGAAAAACTGTTTTTT
V gene: TRBV19; J gene: TRBJ1-2; clone size: .; D gene: .; CDR3 protein: CASSIETANYGYTF; CDR3 DNA: TGTGCCAGTAGTATCGAGACAGCTAACTATGGCTACACCTTC
V gene: TRBV5-6; J gene: TRBJ1-1; clone size: .; D gene: TRBD1; CDR3 protein: CASSEAQGDTEAFF; CDR3 DNA: TGTGCCAGCAGCGAAGCACAGGGGGACACTGAAGCTTTCTTT
V gene: TRBV7-2; J gene: TRBJ2-7; clone size: .; D gene: TRBD2; CDR3 protein: CASRLQTSGRYEQYF; CDR3 DNA: TGTGCCAGCAGACTTCAGACTAGCGGGAGATACGAGCAGTACTTC
V gene: TRBV13; J gene: TRBJ2-7; clone size: .; D gene: .; CDR3 protein: CASSRELGEQYF; CDR3 DNA: TGTGCCAGCAGCCGGGAACTAGGCGAGCAGTACTTC
V gene: TRBV6-5; J gene: TRBJ1-5; clone size: .; D gene: .; CDR3 protein: CASSPLDYIAQPQHF; CDR3 DNA: TGTGCCAGCAGCCCTCTGGACTATATTGCGCAGCCCCAGCATTTT
V gene: TRBV10-1; J gene: TRBJ2-7; clone size: once; D gene: TRBD1; CDR3 protein: CASSESGQTYEQYF; CDR3 DNA: TGCGCCAGCAGTGAGTCGGGACAGACCTACGAGCAGTACTTC
V gene: TRBV30; J gene: TRBJ2-6; clone size: once; D gene: .; CDR3 protein: CALQSSGANVLTF; CDR3 DNA: TGTGCCTTACAGAGCTCTGGGGCCAACGTCCTGACTTTC
V gene: TRBV13; J gene: TRBJ2-1; clone size: .; D gene: TRBD2; CDR3 protein: CASSSRLAGGYYNEQFF; CDR3 DNA: TGTGCCAGCAGCTCCCGACTAGCGGGAGGGTACTACAATGAGCAGTTCTTC
V gene: TRBV7-3; J gene: TRBJ2-2; clone size: .; D gene: TRBD2; CDR3 protein: CASSLTGAGGNTGELFF; CDR3 DNA: TGTGCCAGCAGCTTAACGGGGGCGGGAGGGAACACCGGGGAGCTGTTTTTT
V gene: TRBV7-9; J gene: TRBJ2-4; clone size: .; D gene: TRBD2; CDR3 protein: CASSPIFPGLENIQYF; CDR3 DNA: TGTGCCAGCAGCCCGATTTTTCCGGGACTAGAGAACATTCAGTACTTC
V gene: TRBV13; J gene: TRBJ2-7; clone size: .; D gene: TRBD1; CDR3 protein: CASSLGQGAYEQYF; CDR3 DNA: TGTGCCAGCAGCTTAGGACAGGGGGCCTACGAGCAGTACTTC
V gene: TRBV19; J gene: TRBJ1-5; clone size: .; D gene: .; CDR3 protein: CASTSWGYGNQPQHF; CDR3 DNA: TGTGCCAGTACCAGCTGGGGCTATGGCAATCAGCCCCAGCATTTT
V gene: TRBV10-1; J gene: TRBJ1-1; clone size: .; D gene: TRBD1; CDR3 protein: CASSETGGGNTEAFF; CDR3 DNA: TGCGCCAGCAGTGAGACAGGGGGCGGTAATACTGAAGCTTTCTTT
V gene: TRBV11-2; J gene: TRBJ1-1; clone size: .; D gene: TRBD1; CDR3 protein: CASSYRTGFEAFF; CDR3 DNA: TGTGCCAGCAGCTATAGGACAGGTTTTGAAGCTTTCTTT
V gene: TRBV10-2; J gene: TRBJ1-5; clone size: .; D gene: .; CDR3 protein: CASSDGRRINQPQHF; CDR3 DNA: TGCGCCAGCAGTGATGGGCGTCGGATCAATCAGCCCCAGCATTTT
V gene: TRBV15; J gene: TRBJ1-5; clone size: .; D gene: TRBD1; CDR3 protein: CATSSKGSGQGNQPQHF; CDR3 DNA: TGTGCCACCAGCAGCAAGGGATCGGGACAGGGCAATCAGCCCCAGCATTTT
V gene: TRBV6-5; J gene: TRBJ1-1; clone size: .; D gene: TRBD1; CDR3 protein: CASSGQGNTEAFF; CDR3 DNA: TGTGCCAGCAGTGGACAGGGGAACACTGAAGCTTTCTTT
V gene: TRBV10-2; J gene: TRBJ2-7; clone size: .; D gene: .; CDR3 protein: CASSDSGQPPYEQYF; CDR3 DNA: TGCGCCAGCAGTGATTCAGGACAGCCCCCCTACGAGCAGTACTTC
V gene: TRBV7-9; J gene: TRBJ2-7; clone size: .; D gene: .; CDR3 protein: CASSLVLGRDNEQYF; CDR3 DNA: TGTGCCAGCAGCTTGGTGCTAGGCAGGGACAACGAGCAGTACTTC
V gene: TRBV7-3; J gene: TRBJ2-6; clone size: .; D gene: TRBD1; CDR3 protein: CASSLGTGSGANVLTF; CDR3 DNA: TGTGCCAGCAGCCTCGGGACAGGGTCTGGGGCCAACGTCCTGACTTTC
V gene: TRBV28; J gene: TRBJ1-4; clone size: .; D gene: .; CDR3 protein: CAAGLVGANEKLFF; CDR3 DNA: TGTGCCGCTGGTCTGGTAGGAGCTAATGAAAAACTGTTTTTT
V gene: TRBV7-8; J gene: TRBJ2-7; clone size: .; D gene: TRBD1; CDR3 protein: CASSSPGQFYEQYF; CDR3 DNA: TGTGCCAGCAGCTCACCGGGACAGTTCTACGAGCAGTACTTC
V gene: TRBV6-4; J gene: TRBJ2-5; clone size: .; D gene: TRBD2; CDR3 protein: CASSATTGLVWETQYF; CDR3 DNA: TGTGCCAGCAGTGCAACGACGGGACTAGTATGGGAGACCCAGTACTTC
V gene: TRBV5-1; J gene: TRBJ1-1; clone size: .; D gene: TRBD1; CDR3 protein: CASSLSGQMNTEAFF; CDR3 DNA: TGCGCCAGCAGCTTGTCGGGACAGATGAACACTGAAGCTTTCTTT
V gene: TRBV29-1; J gene: TRBJ1-1; clone size: .; D gene: .; CDR3 protein: CSVVPNTEAFF; CDR3 DNA: TGCAGCGTTGTCCCTAACACTGAAGCTTTCTTT
V gene: TRBV27; J gene: TRBJ1-5; clone size: .; D gene: .; CDR3 protein: CASSTQSGSHNQPQHF; CDR3 DNA: TGTGCCAGCAGCACCCAAAGCGGCAGCCACAATCAGCCCCAGCATTTT
V gene: TRBV9; J gene: TRBJ1-2; clone size: .; D gene: .; CDR3 protein: CASSASYGYTF; CDR3 DNA: TGTGCCAGCAGCGCGTCCTATGGCTACACCTTC
V gene: TRBV7-9; J gene: TRBJ1-1; clone size: .; D gene: .; CDR3 protein: CASSVKTLNTEAFF; CDR3 DNA: TGTGCCAGCAGCGTTAAGACTCTGAACACTGAAGCTTTCTTT
V gene: TRBV29-1; J gene: TRBJ2-5; clone size: .; D gene: TRBD2; CDR3 protein: CSVPPARAGVQETQYF; CDR3 DNA: TGCAGCGTCCCCCCAGCTCGAGCGGGAGTCCAAGAGACCCAGTACTTC
V gene: TRBV5-8; J gene: TRBJ2-7; clone size: .; D gene: .; CDR3 protein: CASSLGSSYEQYF; CDR3 DNA: TGTGCCAGCAGCTTGGGCAGCTCCTACGAGCAGTACTTC
V gene: TRBV4-3; J gene: TRBJ2-3; clone size: .; D gene: TRBD2; CDR3 protein: CASSQVWDYPHRAADTQYF; CDR3 DNA: TGCGCCAGCAGCCAAGTTTGGGACTACCCCCATCGAGCAGCAGATACGCAGTATTTT
V gene: TRBV9; J gene: TRBJ1-2; clone size: .; D gene: .; CDR3 protein: CASSVGAGYGYTF; CDR3 DNA: TGTGCCAGCAGCGTAGGGGCAGGGTATGGCTACACCTTC
V gene: TRBV4-1; J gene: TRBJ2-1; clone size: .; D gene: .; CDR3 protein: CASSHTGQYNEQFF; CDR3 DNA: TGCGCCAGCAGCCATACCGGACAGTACAATGAGCAGTTCTTC
V gene: TRBV6-6; J gene: TRBJ1-2; clone size: .; D gene: .; CDR3 protein: CASSYEPKYGYTF; CDR3 DNA: TGTGCCAGCAGTTACGAGCCAAAATATGGCTACACCTTC
V gene: TRBV27; J gene: TRBJ2-7; clone size: .; D gene: .; CDR3 protein: CASSLGDSSYEQYF; CDR3 DNA: TGTGCCAGCAGTTTAGGAGACAGCTCCTACGAGCAGTACTTC
V gene: TRBV27; J gene: TRBJ1-1; clone size: once; D gene: .; CDR3 protein: CASSLTLSNTEAFF; CDR3 DNA: TGTGCCAGCAGCCTGACACTTTCGAACACTGAAGCTTTCTTT
V gene: TRBV27; J gene: TRBJ2-3; clone size: .; D gene: TRBD2; CDR3 protein: CASIGGGGQGDTQYF; CDR3 DNA: TGTGCCAGCATCGGCGGGGGAGGGCAAGGAGATACGCAGTATTTT
V gene: TRBV7-2; J gene: TRBJ2-4; clone size: .; D gene: .; CDR3 protein: CASSLAGNLAKNIQYF; CDR3 DNA: TGTGCCAGCAGCCTCGCGGGGAACCTAGCCAAAAACATTCAGTACTTC
V gene: TRBV9; J gene: TRBJ2-7; clone size: .; D gene: .; CDR3 protein: CASSVDPETTWMGQYF; CDR3 DNA: TGTGCCAGCAGCGTAGACCCGGAGACGACCTGGATGGGGCAGTACTTC
V gene: TRBV5-4; J gene: TRBJ2-5; clone size: .; D gene: .; CDR3 protein: CASSYRDNQTQYF; CDR3 DNA: TGTGCCAGCAGCTACCGGGACAACCAGACCCAGTACTTC
V gene: TRBV7-3; J gene: TRBJ2-7; clone size: once; D gene: TRBD2; CDR3 protein: CASSFSGSEQYF; CDR3 DNA: TGTGCCAGCAGCTTCAGCGGGAGCGAGCAGTACTTC
V gene: TRBV5-1; J gene: TRBJ2-3; clone size: .; D gene: .; CDR3 protein: CASSLGNSGHTDTQYF; CDR3 DNA: TGCGCCAGCAGCTTGGGGAATAGCGGCCACACAGATACGCAGTATTTT
V gene: TRBV6-5; J gene: TRBJ2-2; clone size: .; D gene: .; CDR3 protein: CASRRSSIGELFF; CDR3 DNA: TGTGCCAGCAGGCGAAGCTCCATCGGGGAGCTGTTTTTT
V gene: TRBV7-8; J gene: TRBJ2-7; clone size: .; D gene: .; CDR3 protein: CASSLSYEQYF; CDR3 DNA: TGTGCCAGCAGCTTATCATACGAGCAGTACTTC
V gene: TRBV27; J gene: TRBJ2-7; clone size: .; D gene: .; CDR3 protein: CASSVTSDTYEQYF; CDR3 DNA: TGTGCCAGCAGCGTTACATCGGACACCTACGAGCAGTACTTC
V gene: TRBV6-4; J gene: TRBJ1-2; clone size: .; D gene: TRBD1; CDR3 protein: CASSDSRTGTGYTF; CDR3 DNA: TGTGCCAGCAGTGACTCCCGGACAGGGACTGGCTACACCTTC
V gene: TRBV6-1; J gene: TRBJ1-4; clone size: .; D gene: .; CDR3 protein: CALGAVGNEKLFF; CDR3 DNA: TGTGCCCTGGGGGCAGTTGGTAATGAAAAACTGTTTTTT